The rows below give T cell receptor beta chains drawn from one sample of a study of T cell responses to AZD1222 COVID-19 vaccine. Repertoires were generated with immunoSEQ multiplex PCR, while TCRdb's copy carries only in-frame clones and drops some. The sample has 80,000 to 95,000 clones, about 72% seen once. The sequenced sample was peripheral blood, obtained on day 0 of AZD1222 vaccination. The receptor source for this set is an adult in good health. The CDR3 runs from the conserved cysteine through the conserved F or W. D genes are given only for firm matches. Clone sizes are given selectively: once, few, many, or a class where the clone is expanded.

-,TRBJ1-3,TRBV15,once,CATSRSGGGPHSGNTIYF,TGTGCCACCAGCAGAAGCGGGGGGGGCCCCCACTCTGGAAACACCATATATTTT
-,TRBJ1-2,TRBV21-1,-,CARAWGTFSSNYGYTF,TGTGCCCGGGCCTGGGGCACTTTTTCCTCTAACTATGGCTACACCTTC
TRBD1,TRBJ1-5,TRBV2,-,CASSPGTGNQPQHF,TGTGCCAGCAGTCCCGGGACAGGCAATCAGCCCCAGCATTTT
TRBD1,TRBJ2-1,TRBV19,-,CASSRTTGTGSSYNEQFF,TGTGCCAGTAGTCGTACAACCGGGACAGGGAGCTCCTACAATGAGCAGTTCTTC
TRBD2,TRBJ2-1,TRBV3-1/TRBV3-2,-,CASSHHGGSSYNEQFF,TGTGCCAGCAGCCATCATGGCGGGAGCTCCTACAATGAGCAGTTCTTC
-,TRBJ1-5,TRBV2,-,CASSSRLGHQPQHF,TGTGCCAGCAGTTCCCGACTTGGGCATCAGCCCCAGCATTTT
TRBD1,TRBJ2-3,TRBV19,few,CASSPGGRVTDTQYF,TGTGCCAGTAGTCCAGGGGGCAGGGTAACAGATACGCAGTATTTT
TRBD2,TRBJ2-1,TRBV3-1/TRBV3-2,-,CASRASSGRWGNEQFF,TGTGCCAGCAGGGCATCAAGCGGGAGATGGGGCAATGAGCAGTTCTTC
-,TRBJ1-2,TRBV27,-,CARTASPVCGYTF,TGTGCCAGGACAGCCTCTCCCGTGTGCGGCTACACCTTC
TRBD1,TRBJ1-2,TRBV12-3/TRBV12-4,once,CASRPDRSYGYTF,TGTGCCAGCAGACCGGACAGGAGCTATGGCTACACCTTC
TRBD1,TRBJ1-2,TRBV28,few,CASSGTGGRNYGYTF,TGTGCCAGCAGTGGGACAGGGGGCCGGAACTATGGCTACACCTTC
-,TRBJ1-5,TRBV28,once,CASSFPLPSPQHF,TGTGCCAGCAGTTTTCCGCTTCCATCGCCCCAGCATTTT
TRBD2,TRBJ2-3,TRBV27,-,CASSSSLAASTDTQYF,TGTGCCAGCAGTTCCTCACTAGCGGCTAGCACAGATACGCAGTATTTT
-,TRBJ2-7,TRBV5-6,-,CASSLALYEQYF,TGTGCCAGCAGCTTGGCCTTGTACGAGCAGTACTTC
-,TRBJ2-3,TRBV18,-,CASSQGGIEDTQYF,TGTGCCAGCTCACAAGGCGGGATTGAAGATACGCAGTATTTT
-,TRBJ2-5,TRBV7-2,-,CASSSPGPQETQYF,TGTGCCAGCAGCTCCCCGGGTCCGCAAGAGACCCAGTACTTC
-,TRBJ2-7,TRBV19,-,CASSIESPPYEQYF,TGTGCCAGTAGTATAGAGTCCCCCCCCTACGAGCAGTACTTC
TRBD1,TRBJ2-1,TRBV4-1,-,CASSLRTGIIDEQFF,TGCGCCAGCAGCCTCCGGACAGGGATCATCGATGAGCAGTTCTTC
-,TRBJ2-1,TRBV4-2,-,CASSQAPGTPQYNEQFF,TGTGCCAGCAGCCAAGCCCCCGGGACCCCCCAGTACAATGAGCAGTTCTTC
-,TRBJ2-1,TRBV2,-,CASNRHSGEQFF,TGTGCCAGCAATAGACACTCGGGTGAGCAGTTCTTC
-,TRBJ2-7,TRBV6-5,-,CASSYDYPYEQYF,TGTGCCAGCAGTTACGACTACCCCTACGAGCAGTACTTC
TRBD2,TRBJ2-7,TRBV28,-,CASSLFRSQQIAGEQYF,TGTGCCAGCAGCCTGTTCCGGAGTCAGCAAATAGCGGGGGAGCAGTACTTC
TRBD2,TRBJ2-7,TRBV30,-,CASRTSGRTYEQYF,TGTGCCTCGCGGACTAGCGGGAGGACCTACGAGCAGTACTTC
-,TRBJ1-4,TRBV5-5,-,CASSLPGAGKLFF,TGTGCCAGCAGCTTGCCGGGAGCAGGTAAACTGTTTTTT
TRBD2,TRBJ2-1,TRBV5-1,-,CASSLRLADNEQFF,TGCGCCAGCAGCTTGAGGCTAGCGGACAATGAGCAGTTCTTC
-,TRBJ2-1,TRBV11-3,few,CASSLTRRGDEQFF,TGTGCCAGCAGCTTAACAAGGAGGGGGGATGAGCAGTTCTTC
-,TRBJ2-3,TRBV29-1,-,CSVNRLSTDTQYF,TGCAGCGTCAACAGGCTCTCTACAGATACGCAGTATTTT
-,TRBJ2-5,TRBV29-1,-,CSAQDGRETQYF,TGCAGCGCCCAGGACGGCAGGGAGACCCAGTACTTC
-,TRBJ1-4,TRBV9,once,CASSVAGDTKLFF,TGTGCCAGCAGCGTAGCCGGGGACACCAAACTGTTTTTT
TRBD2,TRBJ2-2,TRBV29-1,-,CSVRTSGNTGELFF,TGCAGCGTACGGACTAGCGGGAACACCGGGGAGCTGTTTTTT
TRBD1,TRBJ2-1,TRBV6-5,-,CASSSYGQAPNEQFF,TGTGCCAGCAGTTCTTACGGACAGGCTCCCAATGAGCAGTTCTTC
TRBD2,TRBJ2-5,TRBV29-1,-,CSVESGGWTQYF,TGCAGCGTTGAGTCGGGAGGCTGGACCCAGTACTTC
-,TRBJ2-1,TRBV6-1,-,CASSEDSSYNEQFF,TGTGCCAGCAGTGAAGACTCTTCCTACAATGAGCAGTTCTTC
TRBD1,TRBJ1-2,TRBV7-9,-,CASRPPDRDYGYTF,TGTGCCAGCCGACCCCCGGACAGGGACTATGGCTACACCTTC
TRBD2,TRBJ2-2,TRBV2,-,CASSDSSGSTGELFF,TGTGCCAGCAGTGATTCTAGCGGGAGCACCGGGGAGCTGTTTTTT
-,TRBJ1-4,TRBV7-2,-,CASSLGSNRAGEKLFF,TGTGCCAGCAGCTTAGGGAGCAACAGGGCTGGGGAAAAACTGTTTTTT
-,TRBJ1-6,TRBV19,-,CASSITLATNSPLHF,TGTGCCAGTAGTATTACCCTGGCGACGAATTCACCCCTCCACTTT
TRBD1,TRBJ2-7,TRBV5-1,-,CASSPGTVPGEQYF,TGCGCCAGCAGCCCTGGGACAGTCCCTGGCGAGCAGTACTTC
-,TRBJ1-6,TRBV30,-,CAWNGVVSYNSPLHF,TGTGCCTGGAACGGAGTGGTATCCTATAATTCACCCCTCCACTTT
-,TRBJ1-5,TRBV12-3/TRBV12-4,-,CASTSGDNQPQHF,TGTGCCAGCACCTCCGGTGACAATCAGCCCCAGCATTTT
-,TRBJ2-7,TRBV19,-,CASSSGAAYSSYEQYF,TGTGCCAGTAGTAGTGGGGCCGCTTATTCCTCCTACGAGCAGTACTTC
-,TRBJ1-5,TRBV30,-,CAWGVGANQPQHF,TGTGCCTGGGGGGTTGGGGCTAATCAGCCCCAGCATTTT